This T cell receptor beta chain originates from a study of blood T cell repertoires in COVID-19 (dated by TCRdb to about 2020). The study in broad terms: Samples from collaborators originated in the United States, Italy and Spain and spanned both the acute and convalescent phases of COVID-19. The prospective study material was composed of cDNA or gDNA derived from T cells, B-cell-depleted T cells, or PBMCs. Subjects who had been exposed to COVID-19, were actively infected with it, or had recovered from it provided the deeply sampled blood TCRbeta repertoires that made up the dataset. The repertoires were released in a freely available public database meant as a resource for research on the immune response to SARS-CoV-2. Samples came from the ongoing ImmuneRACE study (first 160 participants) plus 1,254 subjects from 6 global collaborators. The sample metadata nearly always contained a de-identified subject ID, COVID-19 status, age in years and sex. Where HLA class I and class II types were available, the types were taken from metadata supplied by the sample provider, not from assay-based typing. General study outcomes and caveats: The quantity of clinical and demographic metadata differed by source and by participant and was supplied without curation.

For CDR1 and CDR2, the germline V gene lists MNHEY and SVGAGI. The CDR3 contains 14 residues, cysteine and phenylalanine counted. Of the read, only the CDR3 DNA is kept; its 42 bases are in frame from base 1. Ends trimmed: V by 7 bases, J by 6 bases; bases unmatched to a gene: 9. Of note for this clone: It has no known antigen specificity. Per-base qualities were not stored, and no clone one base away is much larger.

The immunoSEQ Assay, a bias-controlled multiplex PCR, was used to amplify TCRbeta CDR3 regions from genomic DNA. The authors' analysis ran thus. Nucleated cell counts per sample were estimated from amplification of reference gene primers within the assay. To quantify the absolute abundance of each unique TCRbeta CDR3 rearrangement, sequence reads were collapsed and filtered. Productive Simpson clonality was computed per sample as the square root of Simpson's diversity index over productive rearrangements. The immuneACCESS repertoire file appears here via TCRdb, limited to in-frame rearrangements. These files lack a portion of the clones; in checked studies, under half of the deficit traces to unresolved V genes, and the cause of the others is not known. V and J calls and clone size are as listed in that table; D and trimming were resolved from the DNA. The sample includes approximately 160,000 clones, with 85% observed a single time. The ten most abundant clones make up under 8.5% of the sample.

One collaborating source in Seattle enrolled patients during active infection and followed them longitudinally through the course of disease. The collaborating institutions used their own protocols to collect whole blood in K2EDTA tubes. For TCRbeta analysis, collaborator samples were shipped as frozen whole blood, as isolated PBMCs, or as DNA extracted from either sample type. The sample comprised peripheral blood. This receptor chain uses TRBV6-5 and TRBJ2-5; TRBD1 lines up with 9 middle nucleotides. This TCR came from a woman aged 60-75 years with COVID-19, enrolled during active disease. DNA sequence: TGTGCCAGCAAACGGGACAGGGATGGAAAGACCCAGTACTTC. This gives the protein CASKRDRDGKTQYF.